One and the same sample provided the 15 T cell receptor beta chains below, sequenced in a study of OX40 agonist ivuxolimab in advanced cancers. Some clones are missing from TCRdb's copy, which holds only in-frame ones; the method was immunoSEQ multiplex PCR. The repertoire holds tens of thousands of clones, roughly four fifths seen once, with approximately 1.7% in the top ten. Source: CD4+ or CD8+ T cells sorted from blood, taken in a trial of the OX40 agonist ivuxolimab. Source of these receptors: an adult with an advanced solid tumor such as melanoma, head and neck, liver or kidney cancer.

The genes are TRBV7-6 and TRBJ2-5; 10 positions match TRBD2. With V trimmed by 5 bases and J by 3 bases, 6 bases remained unmatched. The CDR3 is 15 amino acids. Germline values: CDR1 SGHVS, CDR2 FNYEAQ. The CDR3 DNA reads TGTGCCAGCAGCCGTGAAGCGGGGGGGGAAGAGACCCAGTACTTC. This translates into CASSREAGGEETQYF.

The chain uses TRBV19 and TRBJ2-2; D call uncertain. This CDR3 spans 16 amino acids. The V and J ends lost 7 bases and 0 bases respectively, with 15 bases between them. Germline V gives CDR1 LNHDA, CDR2 SQIVND (reference sequence). The CDR3 loop reads CASNPRFLSNTGELFF. For the CDR3, the DNA is TGTGCCAGTAACCCTCGGTTCCTCTCGAACACCGGGGAGCTGTTTTTT.

This chain uses TRBV10-3 with TRBJ1-6; D is undetermined. This CDR3 spans 16 amino acids. Germline assignment: CDR1 ENHRY and CDR2 SYGVKD. Trimming removed 2 bases from V and 0 bases from J, with 8 bases in between. The CDR3 reads CAISEIRSSYNSPLHF. CDR3 nucleotide sequence: TGTGCCATCAGTGAGATTAGGAGCTCCTATAATTCACCCCTCCACTTT.

This clone was observed a handful of times. The genes are TRBV4-3 and TRBJ2-3; D is undetermined. The germline V gene encodes CDR1 LGHNA and CDR2 YSLEER. This CDR3 is built from 14 residues. V lost 0 bases to trimming and J lost 10 bases, with 14 bases between them. The CDR3: CASSQDNYSRAQYF. The CDR3 DNA follows: TGCGCCAGCAGCCAAGATAACTACAGCAGAGCGCAGTATTTT.

A remark on this clone: This same CDR3 is encoded by further DNA sequences in the sample. This sequence joins TRBV7-3 and TRBJ2-1, with D tentatively TRBD1 (6 bases). Germline CDR1 SGHTA, CDR2 FQGTGA. The ends were cut back, 2 bases at V and 7 bases at J, with 15 bases in the middle. This CDR3 has 15 amino acids. In DNA, the CDR3 is TGTGCCAGCAGCTTAGGGGGCCCGCCCGGGAATGAGCAGTTCTTC. Translating gives CASSLGGPPGNEQFF.

This chain connects TRBV5-6 to TRBJ2-2; TRBD2 aligns across 8 bases. V lost 2 bases, J lost 3 bases, and 0 bases stayed unmatched. This CDR3 is 14 amino acids long. In germline, CDR1 is SGHDT, CDR2 YYEEEE. CDR3 in amino acids: CASSFGGDTGELFF. The CDR3 DNA follows: TGTGCCAGCAGCTTCGGGGGGGACACCGGGGAGCTGTTTTTT.

This clone was observed once. The chain has TRBV2 and TRBJ2-2; tentatively, D is TRBD1 (5 bases). V shed 5 bases and J shed 0 bases, with 10 bases lying between them. Germline V gives CDR1 SNHLY, CDR2 FYNNEI. The CDR3 runs 15 residues. CDR3 DNA sequence: TGTGCCAGCAGTCCTGACAGTTCGAACACCGGGGAGCTGTTTTTT. Amino acids: CASSPDSSNTGELFF.

The chain joins TRBV10-3 to TRBJ2-7; D uncertain. The germline V gene encodes CDR1 ENHRY and CDR2 SYGVKD. Trimming stripped 3 bases from V and 9 bases from J, with 18 bases between. The CDR3 length is 14 residues. Written as DNA, the CDR3 is TGTGCCATCAGTGACTCTAGTACATTCTCGGGGCAGTACTTC. As protein: CAISDSSTFSGQYF.

This chain joins TRBV5-5 and TRBJ1-6; D uncertain. Trimming removed 0 bases from V and 9 bases from J, with 13 bases in between. CDR1 is SGHKS, CDR2 YYEKEE, per germline (reference sequence). The length of the CDR3 is 15 residues. Here the CDR3 reads CASSLEAGRSSPLHF. CDR3 DNA sequence: TGTGCCAGCAGCTTGGAGGCAGGAAGGTCTTCACCCCTCCACTTT.

The gene calls are TRBV30 and TRBJ2-5; tentative D call: TRBD2 (6 bases). Deletions cut 5 bases from V and 5 bases from J, with 9 bases between. Per the germline V gene, CDR1 is GTSNPN and CDR2 is SVGIG (reference sequence). CDR3 length: 11 amino acids. Here the CDR3 DNA reads TGTGCCTGGGGAGGGGAGGAGACCCAGTACTTC. It specifies CAWGGEETQYF.

The chain recombines TRBV5-4 with TRBJ1-1, with a possible D match to TRBD1 (5 bases). V lost 4 bases and J 1 base, leaving 11 bases between the germline ends. Germline-derived CDR1 and CDR2 are SGHNT and YYREEE (reference sequence). The CDR3 consists of 14 residues. Here the CDR3 DNA reads TGTGCCAGCAGCCGCCAGGGCCCGAACACTGAAGCTTTCTTT. Translating it yields CASSRQGPNTEAFF.

The chain uses TRBV6-1 and TRBJ2-1, with D tentatively TRBD1 (7 bases). The V gene's germline CDR1 is MNHNS and CDR2 SASEGT. Trimming shortened V by 7 bases and J by 6 bases, and 13 bases separated the two germline ends. This CDR3 comprises 13 residues. The CDR3 region is CASTGGGLNEQFF. The CDR3, as DNA: TGTGCCAGCACCGGAGGGGGCCTCAATGAGCAGTTCTTC.

This clone is a singleton in its sample. The gene calls are TRBV19 and TRBJ1-1; 9 nucleotides match TRBD1. The CDR3 is made up of 14 amino acids. V lost 2 bases, J lost 5 bases, and 3 bases stayed unmatched. Per germline, CDR1 LNHDA and CDR2 SQIVND (reference sequence). CDR3 protein: CASSIMGQGTEAFF. For the CDR3, the DNA is TGTGCCAGTAGTATAATGGGACAGGGTACTGAAGCTTTCTTT.

This chain joins TRBV10-3 and TRBJ2-5; D gene ambiguous. V gave up 0 bases and J gave up 7 bases, with 15 bases separating them. Germline V gene sequence: CDR1 ENHRY, CDR2 SYGVKD. This CDR3 region has 15 residues. This CDR3 is CAISESGPTLLTQYF. Here the CDR3 DNA reads TGTGCCATCAGTGAGTCGGGCCCCACGCTGTTGACCCAGTACTTC.

This clone was observed once. The rearrangement joins TRBV27 to TRBJ2-7; possible D gene TRBD1, 6 bases. Germline values: CDR1 MNHEY, CDR2 SMNVEV (reference sequence). V lost 7 bases and J lost 3, with 13 bases in between. CDR3 length: 13 residues. The CDR3 coding sequence is TGTGCCAGCACCCCCCTAGGGGGCTACGAGCAGTACTTC. This encodes CASTPLGGYEQYF.